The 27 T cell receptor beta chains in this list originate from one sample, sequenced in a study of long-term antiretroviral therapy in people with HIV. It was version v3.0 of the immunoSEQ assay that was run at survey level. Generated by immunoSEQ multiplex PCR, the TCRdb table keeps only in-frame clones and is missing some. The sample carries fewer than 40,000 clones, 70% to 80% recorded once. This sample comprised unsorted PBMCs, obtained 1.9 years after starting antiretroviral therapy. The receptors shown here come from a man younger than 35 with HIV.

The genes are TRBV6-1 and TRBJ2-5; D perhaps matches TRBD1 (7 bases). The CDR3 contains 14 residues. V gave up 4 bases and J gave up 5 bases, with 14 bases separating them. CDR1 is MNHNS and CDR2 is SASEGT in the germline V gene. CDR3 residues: CASSARGVYETQYF. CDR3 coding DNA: TGTGCCAGCAGTGCCAGGGGGGTTTATGAGACCCAGTACTTC.

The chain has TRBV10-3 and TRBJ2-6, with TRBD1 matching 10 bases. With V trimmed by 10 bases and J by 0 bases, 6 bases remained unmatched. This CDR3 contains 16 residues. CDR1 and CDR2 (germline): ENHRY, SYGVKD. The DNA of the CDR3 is TGTGCCACCGGACAGGGGGGAAACTCTGGGGCCAACGTCCTGACTTTC. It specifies CATGQGGNSGANVLTF.

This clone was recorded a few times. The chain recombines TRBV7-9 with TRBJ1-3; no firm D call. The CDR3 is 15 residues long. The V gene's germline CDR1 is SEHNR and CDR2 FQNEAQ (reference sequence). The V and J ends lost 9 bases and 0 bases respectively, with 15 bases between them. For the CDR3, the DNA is TGTGCCAGTAAGTCTCGGGAAAACTCTGGAAACACCATATATTTT. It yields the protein CASKSRENSGNTIYF.

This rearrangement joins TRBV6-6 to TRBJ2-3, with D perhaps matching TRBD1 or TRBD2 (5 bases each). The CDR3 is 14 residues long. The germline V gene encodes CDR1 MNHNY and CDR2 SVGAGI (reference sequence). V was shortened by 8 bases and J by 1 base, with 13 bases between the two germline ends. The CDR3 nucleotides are TGTGCCAGCTCTTGGGGGAGCGGCACAGATACGCAGTATTTT. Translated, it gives CASSWGSGTDTQYF.

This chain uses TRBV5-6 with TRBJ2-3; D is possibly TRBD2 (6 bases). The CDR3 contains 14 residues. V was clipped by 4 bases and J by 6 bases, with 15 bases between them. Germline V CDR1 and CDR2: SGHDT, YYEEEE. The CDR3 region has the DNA TGTGCCAGCAGCCCTACTAGCTTTCAGGATACGCAGTATTTT. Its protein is CASSPTSFQDTQYF.

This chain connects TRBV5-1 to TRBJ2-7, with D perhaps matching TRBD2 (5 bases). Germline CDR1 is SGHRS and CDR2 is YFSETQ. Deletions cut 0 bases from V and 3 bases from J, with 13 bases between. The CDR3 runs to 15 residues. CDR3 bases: TGCGCCAGCAGCTTGGAGGCGGGCCAATACTACGAGCAGTACTTC. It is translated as CASSLEAGQYYEQYF.

As DNA, the CDR3 is TGTGCCAGTAGTATATCCGCTCTTCTCCGGGACAACTATGGCTACACCTTC. Its translation: CASSISALLRDNYGYTF. The chain uses TRBV19 and TRBJ1-2; weak D call: TRBD1 (5 bases). V lost 2 bases and J lost 2, with 18 bases in between. The length of the CDR3 is 17 residues. The germline CDR1 and CDR2 sequences are LNHDA and SQIVND (reference sequence). The full variable domain, with the rest looked up from reference TRBV19 and TRBJ1-2, is DGGITQSPKYLFRKEGQNVTLSCEQNLNHDAMYWYRQDPGQGLRLIYYSQIVNDFQKGDIAEGYSVSREKKESFPLTVTSAQKNPTAFYLCASSISALLRDNYGYTFGSGTRLTVV.

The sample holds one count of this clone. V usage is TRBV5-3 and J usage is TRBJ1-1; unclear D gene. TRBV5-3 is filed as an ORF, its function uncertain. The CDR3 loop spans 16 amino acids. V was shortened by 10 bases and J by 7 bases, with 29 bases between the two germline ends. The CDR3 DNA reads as TGTGCCTCTCCGAAAGACGGGGAGGTCCCACTGGATGAAGCTTTCTTT. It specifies CASPKDGEVPLDEAFF.

The CDR3 protein is CASSLRGQHYNEQFF. Written as DNA, the CDR3 is TGTGCCAGCAGCTTGCGGGGCCAGCACTACAATGAGCAGTTCTTC. This rearrangement joins TRBV5-6 to TRBJ2-1, with D possibly being TRBD1 or TRBD2 (5 bases each). CDR1 is SGHDT, CDR2 YYEEEE, per germline. V lost 1 base and J 3 bases, leaving 11 bases between the germline ends. This CDR3 spans 15 amino acids.

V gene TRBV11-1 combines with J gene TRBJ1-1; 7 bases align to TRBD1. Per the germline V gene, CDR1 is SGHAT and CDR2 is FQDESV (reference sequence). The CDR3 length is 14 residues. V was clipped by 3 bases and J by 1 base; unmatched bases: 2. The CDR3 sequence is CASSFQGGNTEAFF. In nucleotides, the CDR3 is TGTGCCAGCAGCTTTCAGGGGGGGAACACTGAAGCTTTCTTT.

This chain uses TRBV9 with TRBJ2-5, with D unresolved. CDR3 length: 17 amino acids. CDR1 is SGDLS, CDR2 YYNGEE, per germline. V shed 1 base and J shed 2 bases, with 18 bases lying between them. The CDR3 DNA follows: TGTGCCAGCAGCGTAACGAGGAACCTCGATGGGCAAGAGACCCAGTACTTC. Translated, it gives CASSVTRNLDGQETQYF.

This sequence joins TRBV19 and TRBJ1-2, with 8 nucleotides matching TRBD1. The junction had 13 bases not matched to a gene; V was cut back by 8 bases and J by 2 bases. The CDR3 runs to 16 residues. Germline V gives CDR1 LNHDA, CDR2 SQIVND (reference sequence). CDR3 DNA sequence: TGTGCCAGTCAGGCGGTACGACAGGGGAAAAACTATGGCTACACCTTC. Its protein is CASQAVRQGKNYGYTF.

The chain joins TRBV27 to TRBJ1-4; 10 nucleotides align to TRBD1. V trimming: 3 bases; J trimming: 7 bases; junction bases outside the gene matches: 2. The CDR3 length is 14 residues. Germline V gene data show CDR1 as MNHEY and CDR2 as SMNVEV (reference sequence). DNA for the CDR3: TGTGCCAGCAGTTTGGACAGGGGGGGTGAAAAACTGTTTTTT. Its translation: CASSLDRGGEKLFF.

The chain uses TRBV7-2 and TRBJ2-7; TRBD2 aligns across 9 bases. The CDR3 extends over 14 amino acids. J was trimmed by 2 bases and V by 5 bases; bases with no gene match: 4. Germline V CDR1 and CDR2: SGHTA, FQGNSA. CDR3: CASSRTSGPYEQYV. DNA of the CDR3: TGTGCCAGCAGCAGAACTAGCGGGCCCTACGAGCAGTACGTC.

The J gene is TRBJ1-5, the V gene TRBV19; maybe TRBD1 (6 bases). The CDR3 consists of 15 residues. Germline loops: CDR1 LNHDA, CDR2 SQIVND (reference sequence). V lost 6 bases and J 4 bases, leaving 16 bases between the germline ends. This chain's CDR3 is CASSEQGRGNQPQHF. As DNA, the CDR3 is TGTGCCAGTAGCGAACAGGGAAGGGGAAATCAGCCCCAGCATTTT.

The DNA of the CDR3 is TGTGCCAGCAGCTCCCGACAGCTGGAGACCCAGTACTTC. It translates to CASSSRQLETQYF. The chain is built from TRBV7-3 and TRBJ2-5, with D perhaps TRBD1 (5 bases). CDR1 and CDR2 (germline): SGHTA, FQGTGA. V was shortened by 4 bases and J by 5 bases, with 11 bases between the two germline ends. This CDR3 comprises 13 residues.

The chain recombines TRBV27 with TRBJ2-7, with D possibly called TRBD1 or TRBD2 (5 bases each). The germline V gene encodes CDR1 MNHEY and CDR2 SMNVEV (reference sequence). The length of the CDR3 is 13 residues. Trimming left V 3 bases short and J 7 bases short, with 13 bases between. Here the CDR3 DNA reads TGTGCCAGCAGTTTGGGACCTGTTCTGGAGCAGTACTTC. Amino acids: CASSLGPVLEQYF.

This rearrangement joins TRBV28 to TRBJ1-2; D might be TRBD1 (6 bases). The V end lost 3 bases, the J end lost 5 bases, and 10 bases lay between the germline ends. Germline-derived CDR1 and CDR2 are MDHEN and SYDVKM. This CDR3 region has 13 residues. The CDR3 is CASSFGGGYGYTF. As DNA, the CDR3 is TGTGCCAGCAGTTTTGGGGGCGGATATGGCTACACCTTC.

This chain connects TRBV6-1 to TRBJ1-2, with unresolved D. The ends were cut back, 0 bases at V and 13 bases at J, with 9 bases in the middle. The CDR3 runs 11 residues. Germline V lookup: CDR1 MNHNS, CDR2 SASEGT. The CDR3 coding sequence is TGTGCCAGCAGTGAAGCAGGCTCGGCCACCTTC. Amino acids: CASSEAGSATF.

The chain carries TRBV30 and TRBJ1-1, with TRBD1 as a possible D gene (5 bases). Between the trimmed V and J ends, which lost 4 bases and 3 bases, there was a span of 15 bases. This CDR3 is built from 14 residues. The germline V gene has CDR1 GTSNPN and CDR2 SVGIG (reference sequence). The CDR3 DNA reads TGTGCCTGGATGGAGGGACGGAGGTACACTGAAGCTTTCTTT. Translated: CAWMEGRRYTEAFF.

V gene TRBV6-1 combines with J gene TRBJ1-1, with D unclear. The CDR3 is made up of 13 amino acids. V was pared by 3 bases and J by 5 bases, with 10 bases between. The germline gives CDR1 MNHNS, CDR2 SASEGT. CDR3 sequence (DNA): TGTGCCAGCAGTGATCTCCGGGGAACTGAAGCTTTCTTT. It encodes CASSDLRGTEAFF.

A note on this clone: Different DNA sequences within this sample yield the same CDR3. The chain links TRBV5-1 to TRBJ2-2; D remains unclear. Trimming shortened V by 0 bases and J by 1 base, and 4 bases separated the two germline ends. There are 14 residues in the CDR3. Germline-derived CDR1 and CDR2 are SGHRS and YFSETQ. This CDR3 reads CASSLALNTGELFF. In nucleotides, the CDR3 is TGCGCCAGCAGCTTGGCCCTGAACACCGGGGAGCTGTTTTTT.

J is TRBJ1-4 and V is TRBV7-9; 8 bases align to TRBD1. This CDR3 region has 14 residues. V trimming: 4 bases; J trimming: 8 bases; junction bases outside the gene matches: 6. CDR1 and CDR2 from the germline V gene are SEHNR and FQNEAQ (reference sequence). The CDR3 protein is CASSSRTGREKLFF. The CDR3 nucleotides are TGTGCCAGCAGCTCTAGGACAGGGAGGGAAAAACTGTTTTTT.

CDR3 DNA sequence: TGCGCCAGCAACTCTGGACGGTACGATACTGAAGCTTTCTTT. It yields the protein CASNSGRYDTEAFF. The V gene is TRBV4-1, the J gene TRBJ1-1; unclear D gene. V lost 7 bases, J lost 5 bases, and 17 bases lay in between. The CDR3 contains 14 residues. Germline values: CDR1 MGHRA, CDR2 YSYEKL.

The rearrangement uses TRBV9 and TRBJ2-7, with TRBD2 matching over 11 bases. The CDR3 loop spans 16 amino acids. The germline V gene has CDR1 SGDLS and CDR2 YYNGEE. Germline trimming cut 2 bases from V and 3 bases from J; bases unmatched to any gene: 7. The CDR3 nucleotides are TGTGCCAGCAGCGTGGGCGGTAGCGGGGGGGGCTACGAGCAGTACTTC. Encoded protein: CASSVGGSGGGYEQYF.

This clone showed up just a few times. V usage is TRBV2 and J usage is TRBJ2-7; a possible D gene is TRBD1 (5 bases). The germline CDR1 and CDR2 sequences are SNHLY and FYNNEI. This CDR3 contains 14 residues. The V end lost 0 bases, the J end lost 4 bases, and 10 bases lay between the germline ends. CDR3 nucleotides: TGTGCCAGCAGTGAAGCGACAGAACGATACGAGCAGTACTTC. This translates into CASSEATERYEQYF.

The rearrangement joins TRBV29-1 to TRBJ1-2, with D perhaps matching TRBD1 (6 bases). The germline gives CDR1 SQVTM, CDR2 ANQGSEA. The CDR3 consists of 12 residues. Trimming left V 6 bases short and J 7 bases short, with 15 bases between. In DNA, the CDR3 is TGCAGCGTGAACAGGGCGGTTTTTGGCTACACCTTC. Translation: CSVNRAVFGYTF.